This T cell receptor (beta chain) came from a study of blood T cell repertoires in COVID-19. On the study more broadly: Samples came from the United States, Italy and Spain, spanning acute and convalescent COVID-19. PBMCs, B-cell-depleted T cells, or T cells provided the cDNA or gDNA that made up the material.

Germline CDR1 reads KGHSH; CDR2 reads LQKENI. Trimming shortened V by 0 bases and J by 12 bases, and 9 bases separated the two germline ends. This CDR3 is built from 12 residues. The protocol was immunoSEQ multiplex PCR, while the TCRdb copy is restricted to in-frame clones and leaves out a portion. The sample comprises 240,000 or so clones, 88% of which are singletons, and 0.99% rests with the top ten. Sequencing was carried out using peripheral blood. This clonotype originated in a woman between 40 and 50 years old who had recovered from COVID-19. The V call is TRBV18, the J call TRBJ2-1; D remains ambiguous. This CDR3 is CASSPPGLGQFF. DNA of the CDR3: TGTGCCAGCTCACCACCGGGCCTCGGGCAGTTCTTC. Complete variable domain (other parts from reference TRBV18 and TRBJ2-1): NAGVMQNPRHLVRRRGQEARLRCSPMKGHSHVYWYRQLPEEGLKFMVYLQKENIIDESGMPKERFSAEFPKEGPSILRIQQVVRGDSAAYFCASSPPGLGQFFGPGTRLTVL.